This T cell receptor beta chain is drawn from a study of T cell clonality in common variable immunodeficiency. Profiling relied on immunoSEQ multiplex PCR, and the TCRdb table lists in-frame clones only, not all of them. Observed in the sample are 17,000 or so clones, none of them singletons. Replacement immunoglobulin had been given to every CVID subject for at least one year. Each donor provided roughly 4.5 to 8.5 ml of heparinized whole blood. A note on this clone: Its matching antigen is unknown. With the read ending 3 residues before the CDR3 end, the germline J gene is used to fill in that end.

V lost 0 bases and J lost 4, with 13 bases in between. There are 15 residues in the CDR3. Germline lookup yields CDR1 SGHRS and CDR2 YFSETQ. Points from the study as a whole: Fewer deletions and N-nucleotide insertions were reportedly seen in common variable immunodeficiency TCR beta sequences. Links between repertoire features and CVID complications were heterogeneity-limited.

This TCR was sampled from a human donor with common variable immunodeficiency. The sample comprised peripheral blood mononuclear cells. The rearrangement joins TRBV5-1 to TRBJ1-2, with a tentative D call TRBD1 (5 bases). Partial CDR3 DNA: TGCGCCAGCAGCTTGGGCCAGGGTGTAGCCTATGGC. Residues: CASSLGQGVAYG. The full-length CDR3 reads as CASSLGQGVAYGYTF. The full variable domain, completed using reference TRBV5-1 and TRBJ1-2, is KAGVTQTPRYLIKTRGQQVTLSCSPISGHRSVSWYQQTPGQGLQFLFEYFSETQRNKGNFPGRFSGRQFSNSRSEMNVSTLELGDSALYLCASSLGQGVAYGYTFGSGTRLTVV.